The 23 T cell receptor beta chains below all came from one sample that was sequenced in a study of blood T cells in healthy people across ages. Primers used in a second PCR of about 6 to 11 cycles were a sample-barcoded 5' primer and a J-beta primer mix. MiXCR, applied by TCRdb to the 5' RACE reads, yields one record per CDR3 protein. The data contain 1.5 million to 2 million distinct CDR3 sequences, approximately 30% of them singletons. Sequencing was carried out using blood. The source of these receptors is a woman under 40 in good health.

The chain has TRBV5-1 and TRBJ1-1; D is possibly TRBD1 (5 bases). V was shortened by 3 bases and J by 9 bases, with 15 bases between the two germline ends. This CDR3 spans 13 amino acids. Germline values: CDR1 SGHRS, CDR2 YFSETQ. The CDR3 nucleotides read TGCGCCAGCAGCTCCGGGCAGGGAATACAAGCTTTCTTT. It specifies CASSSGQGIQAFF.

The gene calls are TRBV1 and TRBJ2-3; TRBD2, the D gene given by the table, was not confirmed from the DNA. TRBV1 is a listed pseudogene. CDR3 length: 14 residues. The CDR3 nucleotides are TGCACCAAAGCACCTAGCGGGGGGAACGATACGCAGTATTTT. It codes for CTKAPSGGNDTQYF.

There are many counts of this clonotype. The gene calls are TRBV12-3 or TRBV12-4 and TRBJ2-7; D gene unclear. The CDR3 is 14 amino acids. Deletions cut 2 bases from V and 3 bases from J, with 11 bases between. The CDR3 loop reads CASSLTRKGYEQYF. The CDR3 DNA sequence: TGTGCCAGCAGTTTAACAAGGAAGGGCTACGAGCAGTACTTC.

In its sample, this clonotype was seen many times. The V and J genes are TRBV28 and TRBJ2-7; 7 bases agree with TRBD2. Germline V gene sequence: CDR1 MDHEN, CDR2 SYDVKM. V was clipped by 7 bases and J by 3 bases; unmatched bases: 15. The CDR3 length is 16 residues. The chain's CDR3 is CASTSAGSVSSYEQYF. DNA for the CDR3: TGTGCCAGCACCTCAGCGGGGTCGGTCTCAAGCTACGAGCAGTACTTC.

The chain employs TRBV18 and TRBJ2-7, with a tentative D call TRBD2 (6 bases). The J call may be in error: the DNA end matches TRBJ2-5 better. CDR3 length: 14 residues. Germline loops: CDR1 KGHSH, CDR2 LQKENI. CDR3 region: CASPSTNGGETQYF. The CDR3 coding sequence is TGTGCCAGCCCATCGACCAACGGGGGAGAGACCCAGTACTTC.

J is TRBJ2-7 and V is TRBV20-1, with a weak D call TRBD1 (6 bases). The CDR3 runs 12 residues. Germline V lookup: CDR1 DFQATT, CDR2 SNEGSKA (reference sequence). Trimming removed 0 bases from V and 3 bases from J, with 6 bases in between. CDR3 in amino acids: CSAREGHYEQYF. The CDR3 DNA follows: TGCAGTGCTAGAGAGGGACACTACGAGCAGTACTTC.

This rearrangement joins TRBV9 to TRBJ2-2, with D possibly matching TRBD1 (5 bases). Looked up from germline, CDR1 is SGDLS and CDR2 is YYNGEE. There are 15 residues in the CDR3. Trimming cost V 2 bases and J 5 bases, with 13 bases left between them. The CDR3 reads CASSVIDRPTGELFF. The CDR3 nucleotides are TGTGCCAGCAGCGTGATCGACAGACCAACCGGGGAGCTGTTTTTT.

V and J are TRBV20-1 and TRBJ2-7, with D possibly matching TRBD2 (5 bases). Per the germline V gene, CDR1 is DFQATT and CDR2 is SNEGSKA (reference sequence). Trimming took 0 bases from V and 0 from J, leaving 9 bases between them. The CDR3 extends over 14 amino acids. This chain's CDR3 is CSARDPSSSYEQYF. The CDR3 region has the DNA TGCAGTGCTAGAGATCCTAGCTCCTCCTACGAGCAGTACTTC.

This clonotype was detected a few times. V is TRBV6-1 and J is TRBJ2-2, with 7 bases matching TRBD2. CDR3 length: 13 amino acids. Germline loops: CDR1 MNHNS, CDR2 SASEGT. CDR3 in amino acids: CAGRLAVTGELFF. The CDR3 bases are TGTGCAGGCCGGCTAGCGGTAACCGGGGAGCTGTTTTTT.

This clonotype was seen repeatedly, ten times or more. The chain carries TRBV5-1 and TRBJ2-7; D gene unclear. V was shortened by 0 bases and J by 0 bases, with 10 bases between the two germline ends. This CDR3 is built from 15 residues. Germline loops: CDR1 SGHRS, CDR2 YFSETQ. CDR3 sequence: CASSLDPSTSYEQYF. CDR3 DNA: TGCGCCAGCAGCTTGGATCCGTCAACCTCCTACGAGCAGTACTTC.

The genes are TRBV7-2 and TRBJ2-1; D ambiguous. The CDR3 extends over 12 amino acids. Germline V gene data show CDR1 as SGHTA and CDR2 as FQGNSA. The V gene lost 3 bases and the J gene lost 6 bases, with 6 bases spanning the gap. CDR3 protein: CASSFQSNEQFF. The CDR3, as DNA: TGTGCCAGCAGCTTTCAGTCCAATGAGCAGTTCTTC. Based on the CDR3 plus reference TRBV7-2 and TRBJ2-1, the full variable domain is GAGVSQSPSNKVTEKGKDVELRCDPISGHTALYWYRQSLGQGLEFLIYFQGNSAPDKSGLPSDRFSAERTGGSVSTLTIQRTQQEDSAVYLCASSFQSNEQFFGPGTRLTVL.

This chain links TRBV6-1 with TRBJ2-1; TRBD2 might be the D (6 bases). Trimming removed 3 bases at V and 0 bases at J, with 9 bases between. Germline CDR1 MNHNS, CDR2 SASEGT. This CDR3 is built from 15 residues. The CDR3 region has the DNA TGTGCCAGCAGTGATACAGCGGGCTCCTACAATGAGCAGTTCTTC. Protein sequence: CASSDTAGSYNEQFF.

The J gene is TRBJ1-1, the V gene TRBV5-6; TRBD1 aligns across 7 bases. The germline gives CDR1 SGHDT, CDR2 YYEEEE. With V trimmed by 5 bases and J by 4 bases, 8 bases remained unmatched. This CDR3 has 14 amino acids. The CDR3 DNA is TGTGCCAGCAGTACCCAGGGGGTGTCCACTGAAGCTTTCTTT. Its translation is CASSTQGVSTEAFF.

The gene calls are TRBV20-1 and TRBJ1-1; D is unclear. There are 12 residues in the CDR3. V dropped 6 bases and J dropped 0 bases, with 8 bases sitting between them. Germline V gene lookup returns CDR1 DFQATT and CDR2 SNEGSKA (reference sequence). CDR3 sequence (DNA): TGCAGTGCCATAGAGTTGAACACTGAAGCTTTCTTT. Its protein product is CSAIELNTEAFF.

Comments on this clonotype: A much larger clone differs by one base, so this may be a read error. The chain uses TRBV27 and TRBJ2-4; 9 nucleotides align to TRBD1. TRBJ2-7 explains the end of the DNA better; the J call may be wrong. CDR3 length: 14 amino acids. Germline V CDR1 and CDR2: MNHEY, SMNVEV (reference sequence). The CDR3 loop reads CASSHWDRDHEQYF. CDR3 sequence (DNA): TGTGCCAGCAGTCACTGGGACAGGGACCACGAGCAGTACTTC.

This clonotype was detected ten times or more. J is TRBJ2-1 and V is TRBV27; 13 positions match TRBD2. The trim removed 1 base at V and 4 bases at J, leaving 1 base unmatched. From germline, CDR1 is MNHEY and CDR2 SMNVEV (reference sequence). This CDR3 spans 16 amino acids. CDR3: CASSLWTSGGYNEQFF. As DNA, the CDR3 is TGTGCCAGCAGTTTATGGACTAGCGGGGGTTACAATGAGCAGTTCTTC.

This clonotype was detected many times. V and J are TRBV5-1 and TRBJ2-7; 7 bases are shared with TRBD1. Germline V gene lookup returns CDR1 SGHRS and CDR2 YFSETQ. The CDR3 totals 16 residues. The J segment lost 6 bases and the V segment lost 0 bases, leaving 12 bases of the junction unmatched. Here the CDR3 reads CASSLEGANFGGEQYF. CDR3 nucleotide sequence: TGCGCCAGCAGCTTGGAGGGGGCAAATTTTGGGGGCGAGCAGTACTTC.

This clonotype came up a few times. The V gene is TRBV3-1, the J gene TRBJ2-1; possibly TRBD1 for D (6 bases). V was pared by 2 bases and J by 6 bases, with 17 bases between. This CDR3 comprises 16 residues. Germline V lookup: CDR1 LGHDT, CDR2 YNNKEL (reference sequence). The CDR3 loop reads CASSQYEGRGFNEQFF. The CDR3 DNA reads as TGTGCCAGCAGCCAATACGAGGGCAGGGGATTCAATGAGCAGTTCTTC.

The sample holds a few counts of this clonotype. The chain carries TRBV18 and TRBJ2-7; TRBD2 matches 13 bases. V lost 4 bases, J lost 3 bases, and 6 bases stayed unmatched. The CDR3 sequence is 16 residues long. Looked up from germline, CDR1 is KGHSH and CDR2 is LQKENI. The CDR3 DNA reads as TGTGCCAGCTCACTCCTTGGGACTAGCGGGATCTACGAGCAGTACTTC. Translated, it gives CASSLLGTSGIYEQYF.

This clonotype was counted many times. The chain is built from TRBV20-1 and TRBJ2-1; tentatively, D is TRBD2 (6 bases). CDR3 length equals 14 residues. Germline-derived CDR1 and CDR2 are DFQATT and SNEGSKA (reference sequence). Trimming pared 6 bases from V and 8 bases from J, leaving 20 bases between. CDR3 nucleotide sequence: TGCAGTGCCCCTCCCACCCCCGGGAGCTATGAGCAGTTCTTC. It specifies CSAPPTPGSYEQFF.

This clonotype was found many times. The rearrangement uses TRBV3-1 and TRBJ2-7; D gene unclear. The V and J ends lost 3 bases and 6 bases respectively, with 9 bases between them. The CDR3 loop spans 12 amino acids. The germline CDR1 and CDR2 sequences are LGHDT and YNNKEL (reference sequence). CDR3 region: CASSHRSREQYF. Here the CDR3 DNA reads TGTGCCAGCAGCCATCGCTCCCGCGAGCAGTACTTC.

The rearrangement joins TRBV28 to TRBJ2-7, with TRBD1 as a possible D gene (6 bases). Germline CDR1 reads MDHEN; CDR2 reads SYDVKM. Trimming shortened V by 3 bases and J by 3 bases, and 15 bases separated the two germline ends. The CDR3 spans 15 residues. Here the CDR3 DNA reads TGTGCCAGCAGTTTGTATGGACAGCCGAACTACGAGCAGTACTTC. The encoded protein is CASSLYGQPNYEQYF.

The chain joins TRBV5-4 to TRBJ2-1, with 9 bases identical to TRBD2. J gave up 7 bases and V 1 base, and 6 bases lay outside the gene matches. Germline V gene lookup returns CDR1 SGHNT and CDR2 YYREEE (reference sequence). This CDR3 comprises 15 residues. CDR3 amino acids: CASSLLAGEWNEQFF. The CDR3, as DNA: TGTGCCAGCAGCTTGTTAGCGGGAGAGTGGAATGAGCAGTTCTTC.